The TCR beta chain described here comes from a study of blood T cell repertoires in COVID-19 (TCRdb year 2020). As for the study more broadly: Collaborator samples came from the United States, Italy and Spain and covered acute and convalescent phases of COVID-19. The material from the prospective study consisted of cDNA or gDNA derived from T cells, B-cell-depleted T cells, or PBMCs. The repertoires were made available in a free public database intended to serve as a resource for research on the immune response to SARS-CoV-2. Sample metadata almost always included a de-identified subject ID, COVID-19 status, age in years and sex. The samples were drawn from the first 160 participants of the ongoing ImmuneRACE study and from 1,254 subjects provided by 6 global collaborators. HLA class I and class II types, where available, came from metadata supplied by the sample provider rather than from assay-based typing. The dataset comprised deeply sampled blood TCRbeta repertoires from subjects exposed to, actively infected with, or recovered from COVID-19.

Sequences MNHEY (CDR1) and SVGEGT (CDR2) are obtained from the germline V gene. The CDR3 covers 18 residues, taking in both the cysteine and the phenylalanine. Only the CDR3 part of the read is kept: 54 bases, read in frame from the first base. Relative to germline, V is missing 0 bases and J is missing 4 bases, with 12 bases of the junction outside any gene match. Samples from volunteer blood donors who had recovered from COVID-19 were contributed by a second Seattle source. Each collaborating institution followed its own protocols to collect whole blood in K2EDTA tubes. For TCRbeta analysis, collaborators shipped samples as frozen whole blood, isolated PBMCs, or DNA extracted from either of those sample types. TCRbeta CDR3 regions were amplified from genomic DNA using the immunoSEQ Assay, a bias-controlled multiplex PCR. The authors processed their data as follows. Within the assay, amplification of reference gene primers was used to estimate how many nucleated cells each sample contained. To quantify the absolute abundance of each unique TCRbeta CDR3 rearrangement, sequence reads were collapsed and filtered. For each sample, productive Simpson clonality was calculated by taking the square root of Simpson's diversity index across productive rearrangements. The table was pulled from immuneACCESS by TCRdb, which kept in-frame rearrangements only. Such tables lose some clones; where checked, under half of the loss comes from unresolved V genes, and the rest has no known cause. V and J calls and clone size are given by that table; D and trimming were obtained from the DNA. The sample contains some 150,000 clones, around 86% of them found a single time. The ten largest clones capture approximately 40% of the sample.

Findings and caveats that apply to the study as a whole: Clinical and demographic metadata were provided uncurated, with the amount varying by source and participant.

This clone was seen once. Its antigen has not been determined. Base qualities were left out, and no much larger clone turns up one base away. Source material: peripheral blood. The rearrangement joined TRBV6-2 or TRBV6-3 to TRBJ1-2, and 9 junction bases match TRBD1. The origin of this receptor is a man aged 50 to 59 who had recovered from COVID-19. The CDR3 protein is CASSYSSSGQGEFYGYTF. The DNA sequence reads TGTGCCAGCAGTTACTCAAGTTCGGGACAGGGAGAGTTCTATGGCTACACCTTC.